This T cell receptor beta chain was sequenced in a study of blood T cell repertoires in COVID-19. Study as a whole: Acute and convalescent COVID-19 samples came from the United States, Italy and Spain. T cells, B-cell-depleted T cells, or PBMCs provided the cDNA or gDNA that served as material.

Trimming removed 0 bases from V and 6 bases from J, with 21 bases in between. CDR1 is LGHDT, CDR2 YNNKEL, per germline (reference sequence). The CDR3 runs to 18 residues. This clone occurred once. In the source study's methods: Reference gene primers were amplified, and this amplification served to estimate nucleated cell counts. Libraries were prepared by immunoSEQ multiplex PCR; TCRdb keeps only in-frame clonotypes and omits some of them. For V, J and clone size, that table is used; D and trimming come from the DNA. The table lists about 240,000 clones, under 85% of them singletons. This receptor was identified in a man younger than 45 who had recovered from COVID-19. Material: peripheral blood. The genes are TRBV3-1 (or the pseudogene TRBV3-2) and TRBJ2-4, with D possibly being TRBD1 (5 bases). The CDR3 protein is CASSQDSFTSLRGNIQYF. CDR3 nucleotides: TGTGCCAGCAGCCAAGATAGTTTTACGTCTCTAAGGGGAAACATTCAGTACTTC.